A single sample is the source of the 3 T cell receptor beta chains below, sequenced in a study of radiotherapy plus CTLA-4 blockade in lung cancer. Clones were read by immunoSEQ multiplex PCR, and TCRdb kept only the in-frame ones, dropping some. The table includes tens of thousands of clones, around 69% detected once. The input for sequencing was peripheral blood, taken from a patient treated with radiotherapy plus ipilimumab. All receptors derive from a human donor with non-small cell lung cancer who had stable disease on radiotherapy plus ipilimumab.

The chain recombines TRBV19 with TRBJ2-1; D unresolved. V gave up 5 bases and J gave up 0 bases, with 11 bases separating them. Germline CDR1 LNHDA, CDR2 SQIVND (reference sequence). This CDR3 is 15 amino acids long. The CDR3 spells CASSLERSSYNEQFF. CDR3 coding DNA: TGTGCCAGTAGTCTGGAGAGGAGCTCCTACAATGAGCAGTTCTTC.

The V gene is TRBV28, the J gene TRBJ1-1, with 7 bases that match TRBD1. This CDR3 region has 15 residues. Germline V gene lookup returns CDR1 MDHEN and CDR2 SYDVKM. V trimming: 6 bases; J trimming: 1 base; junction bases outside the gene matches: 8. Here the CDR3 DNA reads TGTGCCAGCAGGATTTCGACAGGGCGGAACACTGAAGCTTTCTTT. This codes for CASRISTGRNTEAFF.

The DNA of the CDR3 is TGTGCCAGTAGTAGTAGCGGCTTGACCAAAAACATTCAGTACTTC. This gives the protein CASSSSGLTKNIQYF. The rearrangement uses TRBV19 and TRBJ2-4, with D possibly TRBD2 on 6 matching bases. The ends were cut back, 4 bases at V and 2 bases at J, with 12 bases in the middle. Germline V gives CDR1 LNHDA, CDR2 SQIVND (reference sequence). This CDR3 region has 15 residues.